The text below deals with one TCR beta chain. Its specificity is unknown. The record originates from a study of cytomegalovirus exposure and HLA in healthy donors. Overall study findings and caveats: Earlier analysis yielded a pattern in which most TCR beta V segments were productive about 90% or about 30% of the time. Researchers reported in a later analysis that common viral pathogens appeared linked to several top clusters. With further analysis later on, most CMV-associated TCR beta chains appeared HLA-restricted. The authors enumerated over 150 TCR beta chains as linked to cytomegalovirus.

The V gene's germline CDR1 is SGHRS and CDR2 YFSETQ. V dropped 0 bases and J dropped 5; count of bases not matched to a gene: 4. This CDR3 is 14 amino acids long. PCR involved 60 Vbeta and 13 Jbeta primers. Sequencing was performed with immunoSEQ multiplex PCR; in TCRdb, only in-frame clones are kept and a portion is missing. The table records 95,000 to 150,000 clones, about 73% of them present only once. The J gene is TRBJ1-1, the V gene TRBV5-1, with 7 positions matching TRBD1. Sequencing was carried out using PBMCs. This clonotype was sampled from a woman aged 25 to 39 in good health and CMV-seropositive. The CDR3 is CASSLGQGGTEAFF. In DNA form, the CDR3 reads TGCGCCAGCAGCTTGGGCCAGGGGGGTACTGAAGCTTTCTTT.